Presented here are 11 T cell receptor beta chains from one specimen sequenced in a study of shared clonotypes between healthy human individuals. Here immunoSEQ multiplex PCR was the method, and the copy in TCRdb shows in-frame clones only, minus some. The sample shows some 120,000 clones, roughly two thirds of them seen only once. The sample comprised memory CD8+ T cells sorted from blood. Subset indicated: CD45RO+ cells pooled with CCR7-negative TemRA cells. These TCRs come from a woman in her thirties in good health.

The chain uses TRBV5-8 and TRBJ1-2, with D perhaps matching TRBD1 (5 bases). The CDR3 is made up of 13 amino acids. The V gene's germline CDR1 is SGHTS and CDR2 YDEGEE. The ends were cut back, 1 base at V and 3 bases at J, with 7 bases in the middle. CDR3 bases: TGTGCCAGCAGCTTGTTGGGGCACTATGGCTACACCTTC. Translating it yields CASSLLGHYGYTF.

This clone appeared a few times. The V call is TRBV7-9, the J call TRBJ2-1; 9 nucleotides agree with TRBD2. Germline V gene data show CDR1 as SEHNR and CDR2 as FQNEAQ (reference sequence). The CDR3 is made up of 15 amino acids. Losses at the gene ends were 6 bases for V and 4 bases for J; bases not matched to a gene: 7. The CDR3 nucleotides are TGTGCCAGCAGTCTCCGACTAGCGGTATACAATGAGCAGTTCTTC. As protein: CASSLRLAVYNEQFF.

V gene TRBV4-1 combines with J gene TRBJ2-1, with 9 nucleotides matching TRBD2. Germline loops: CDR1 MGHRA, CDR2 YSYEKL. The CDR3 sequence is 17 residues long. Trimming removed 1 base from V and 4 bases from J; junction bases left unmatched: 8. CDR3 sequence reads: CASSQVVASGTYNEQFF. The DNA of the CDR3 is TGCGCCAGCAGCCAAGTGGTGGCTAGCGGGACATACAATGAGCAGTTCTTC.

V and J are TRBV19 and TRBJ1-5; D possibly corresponds to TRBD1 (5 bases). The CDR3 loop spans 14 amino acids. The germline gives CDR1 LNHDA, CDR2 SQIVND (reference sequence). V shed 4 bases and J shed 0 bases, with 7 bases lying between them. In DNA, the CDR3 is TGTGCCAGTAGTAGACAGAATAGCAATCAGCCCCAGCATTTT. Its protein is CASSRQNSNQPQHF.

The chain carries TRBV5-1 and TRBJ2-7; D call uncertain. Trimming shortened V by 5 bases and J by 5 bases, and 17 bases separated the two germline ends. Per germline, CDR1 SGHRS and CDR2 YFSETQ. The CDR3 extends over 14 amino acids. The CDR3 bases are TGCGCCAGCAGTAGATGGTCGTTGATAGACGAGCAGTACTTC. As protein: CASSRWSLIDEQYF.

This clone was found once. V and J are TRBV28 and TRBJ2-3; 11 bases map to TRBD2. Germline V gene data show CDR1 as MDHEN and CDR2 as SYDVKM. The CDR3 totals 15 residues. After removal of 5 bases from V and 1 base from J, the junction contained 2 bases not matched to a gene. The CDR3 coding sequence is TGTGCCAGCAGTCAGGGACTAGCGGGCACAGATACGCAGTATTTT. It is translated as CASSQGLAGTDTQYF.

The genes are TRBV4-2 and TRBJ2-1; 9 bases are shared with TRBD2. The CDR3 length is 14 residues. CDR1 is LGHNA, CDR2 YNFKEQ, per germline. V shed 5 bases, J shed 6 bases, and the junction held 5 bases outside the gene matches. The CDR3 sequence: CASSLGLATNEQFF. The DNA of the CDR3 is TGTGCCAGCAGCTTGGGACTAGCAACCAATGAGCAGTTCTTC.

This clone came up once. Given a far larger clone just one base away, this is likely a sequencing read error. The same CDR3 can be traced to other DNA sequences in this sample. V is TRBV5-4 and J is TRBJ2-7; 10 bases fit TRBD2. V shed 4 bases, J shed 1 base, and the junction held 8 bases outside the gene matches. Per the germline V gene, CDR1 is SGHNT and CDR2 is YYREEE (reference sequence). There are 16 residues in the CDR3. The DNA of the CDR3 is TGTGCCAGCAGCCAAGGACTAGCGGTTTCATCCTACGAGCAGTACTTC. This codes for CASSQGLAVSSYEQYF.

The chain employs TRBV6-4 and TRBJ1-5; the D is unclear. Germline V gene sequence: CDR1 MRHNA, CDR2 SNTAGT. CDR3 length: 14 residues. V shed 4 bases and J shed 0 bases, with 7 bases lying between them. CDR3 DNA sequence: TGTGCCAGCAGTGTAGACTATAGCAATCAGCCCCAGCATTTT. It is translated as CASSVDYSNQPQHF.

J is TRBJ2-5 and V is TRBV25-1; a weak D match, TRBD1 (7 bases). The last part of the DNA fits TRBJ2-7 better; the J call may be wrong. Germline-derived CDR1 and CDR2 are MGHDK and SYGVNS. This CDR3 contains 14 residues. CDR3 amino acids: CASSSSGGNYEQYF. DNA of the CDR3: TGTGCCAGCAGCTCTTCAGGGGGGAACTACGAGCAGTACTTC.

The chain joins TRBV6-5 to TRBJ1-5, with D uncertain. The V end was cut by 2 bases, the J end by 3 bases, with 5 bases between. From germline, CDR1 is MNHEY and CDR2 SVGAGI. The CDR3 has 13 residues. Here the CDR3 reads CASSYIDNQPQHF. The CDR3 DNA sequence: TGTGCCAGCAGTTACATAGACAATCAGCCCCAGCATTTT.